This T cell receptor (beta chain) was documented in a study of control samples from healthy donors and cancer patients. Clones were sequenced by immunoSEQ multiplex PCR, and TCRdb holds only the in-frame ones, with some missing. Of approximately 150,000 clones listed, about 89% are singletons. Germline V gene sequence: CDR1 WSHSY, CDR2 SAAADI. The CDR3 has 16 amino acids. V shed 6 bases and J shed 2 bases, with 19 bases lying between them. The gene calls are TRBV10-2 and TRBJ2-5; a weak D match, TRBD2 (5 bases). The source material was blood. This receptor was obtained from a man younger than 35 in good health. The CDR3, as DNA: TGCGCCAGCAGCGTGGGTAGCCGACTAACTCAAGAGACCCAGTACTTC. It codes for CASSVGSRLTQETQYF.